This is a list of T cell receptor beta chains from one sample in a study of cytomegalovirus exposure and HLA in healthy donors. Generated by immunoSEQ multiplex PCR, the TCRdb table keeps only in-frame clones and is missing some. The sample comprises about 82,000 clones, around 77% of which are singletons, and 3% to 3.5% rests with the top ten. Sequencing was carried out using PBMCs. The receptor source for this set is a middle-aged man in good health and CMV-seronegative. CDR3s include the opening cysteine and the closing phenylalanine or tryptophan. The D gene is left open where the match is weak. Only part of the rows carry a size: once, few, many, or a class if the clone is expanded.

>.|once|13|TRBJ2-5|TRBV30
TGTGCCTGGGGGTCAGGGGTCCAAGAGACCCAGTACTTC
CAWGSGVQETQYF
>TRBD1|.|15|TRBJ1-1|TRBV18
TGTGCCAGCTCACCCACCGCGACAGGGTGGACTGAAGCTTTCTTT
CASSPTATGWTEAFF
>.|.|15|TRBJ1-5|TRBV27
TGTGCCAGCAGCCAGAAGAGGGGGGGGAATCAGCCCCAGCATTTT
CASSQKRGGNQPQHF
>.|.|13|TRBJ1-1|TRBV11-3
TGTGCCAGCAGCTCTTTCAGGGGCACTGAAGCTTTCTTT
CASSSFRGTEAFF
>TRBD2|.|16|TRBJ2-2|TRBV28
TGTGCCAGCAGAATGGGGCTAGCGGTTAACACCGGGGAGCTGTTTTTT
CASRMGLAVNTGELFF
>.|.|15|TRBJ1-6|TRBV19
TGTGCCAGTAGTATTTTTGCCGCGAATAATTCACCCCTCCACTTT
CASSIFAANNSPLHF
>TRBD1|few|16|TRBJ1-3|TRBV7-6
TGTGCCAGCAGCCCGGACAGGATAGAGTCTGGAAACACCATATATTTT
CASSPDRIESGNTIYF
>.|.|12|TRBJ2-7|TRBV6-1
TGTGCCAGCAGTCCAGGGATCTACGAGCAGTACTTC
CASSPGIYEQYF
>TRBD1|.|13|TRBJ2-7|TRBV6-1
TGTGCCAGCAGACCGGACAGGGCCCAGTTCTTGGACTTC
CASRPDRAQFLDF
>.|.|17|TRBJ2-7|TRBV18
TGTGCCAGCTCACCCCGCGATAGGCAGGGGTCATCCTACGAGCAGTACTTC
CASSPRDRQGSSYEQYF
>.|.|13|TRBJ2-1|TRBV15
TGTGCCACCAGCAGAGATCGTCAGGGTGAGCAGTTCTTC
CATSRDRQGEQFF
>TRBD2|.|15|TRBJ2-1|TRBV2
TGTGCCAGCACCATACTAGCGGGGGCCTCGGGTGAGCAGTTCTTC
CASTILAGASGEQFF
>TRBD2|.|14|TRBJ2-7|TRBV7-2
TGTGCCAGCAGCCCTGGACTAGCGGGGTCGAAGCAGTACTTC
CASSPGLAGSKQYF
>TRBD2|.|17|TRBJ2-5|TRBV7-3
TGTGCCAGCAGCTTGATGGGCGGGGGGGCTTTCGAAGAGACCCAGTACTTC
CASSLMGGGAFEETQYF
>TRBD2|.|16|TRBJ2-3|TRBV6-4
TGTGCCAGCCCACCGGCGGGGGGGCCGATCACAGATACGCAGTATTTT
CASPPAGGPITDTQYF
>TRBD2|.|17|TRBJ2-5|TRBV11-2
TGTGCCAGCAGCCTAGAGCGGGGCCGGGGGGGTCGGGAGACCCAGTACTTC
CASSLERGRGGRETQYF
>.|.|16|TRBJ1-5|TRBV21-1
TGTGCCAGCAGCTTTTGGGCAGGAAATAGCAATCAGCCCCAGCATTTT
CASSFWAGNSNQPQHF
>TRBD2|once|14|TRBJ2-7|TRBV5-5
TGTGCCAGCAGCTTCGGGGGGGCCTCCTACGAGCAGTACTTC
CASSFGGASYEQYF
>TRBD2|.|19|TRBJ2-1|TRBV5-1
TGCGCCAGCAGCTTGGTGGCTAGCGGGGGGCGCCTGACCTACAATGAGCAGTTCTTC
CASSLVASGGRLTYNEQFF
>.|.|13|TRBJ2-7|TRBV5-4
TGTGCCAGCAGCTTGACAGGGAGCGACGAGCAGTACTTC
CASSLTGSDEQYF
>.|.|14|TRBJ1-5|TRBV10-3
TGTGCCATCAGTGAGTCGATGCGAAATCAGCCCCAGCATTTT
CAISESMRNQPQHF
>.|.|12|TRBJ2-1|TRBV18
TGTGCCAGCTCACCACAGGGGAATGAGCAGTTCTTC
CASSPQGNEQFF
>.|few|15|TRBJ2-2|TRBV18
TGTGCCAGCTCACCACCGGGCGGAGGCACCGGGGAGCTGTTTTTT
CASSPPGGGTGELFF
>.|.|12|TRBJ2-2|TRBV6-1
TGTGCCAGCGGCCGGGGCACCGGGGAGCTGTTTTTT
CASGRGTGELFF
>TRBD1|.|14|TRBJ1-1|TRBV6-5
TGTGCCAGCAGCCCGGACAGGGGGAACACTGAAGCTTTCTTT
CASSPDRGNTEAFF
>.|.|14|TRBJ2-3|TRBV27
TGTGCCAGCAGTTTATCTCGGGTTAGAGATACGCAGTATTTT
CASSLSRVRDTQYF
>TRBD2|.|14|TRBJ2-7|TRBV7-2
TGTGCCAGCAGCCCAACTAGCGGGGCCTACGAGCAGTACTTC
CASSPTSGAYEQYF
>TRBD1|few|15|TRBJ1-1|TRBV27
TGTGCCAGCAATGTACAGGGGGTGGGGGACACTGAAGCTTTCTTT
CASNVQGVGDTEAFF
>.|.|17|TRBJ2-7|TRBV2
TGTGCCAGCAGTCCAAGTGGGGGGGCTTCCCCTCCCTACGAGCAGTACTTC
CASSPSGGASPPYEQYF
>.|.|15|TRBJ1-6|TRBV10-3
TGTGCCATCAGTGTCTCGGGAATTAATAATTCACCCCTCCACTTT
CAISVSGINNSPLHF
>TRBD2|.|14|TRBJ2-7|TRBV6-6
TGTGCCAGCAGTTACGGGGGAGGGAGGCACGAGCAGTACTTC
CASSYGGGRHEQYF
>TRBD1|.|14|TRBJ1-1|TRBV7-9
TGTTCCAGCAGCTTTGGGACAGGCGGAACTGAAGCTTTCTTT
CSSSFGTGGTEAFF
>.|.|14|TRBJ1-1|TRBV5-5
TGTGCCAGCAGCTTGGGGACAGCATACACTGAAGCTTTCTTT
CASSLGTAYTEAFF
>TRBD1|.|17|TRBJ2-2|TRBV18
TGTGCCAGCTCACCAATAGGCCGGGACAGGGAAACCGGGGAGCTGTTTTTT
CASSPIGRDRETGELFF
>.|once|14|TRBJ2-5|TRBV19
TGTGCCAGTAGTACCTCGACTACCCAAGAGACCCAGTACTTC
CASSTSTTQETQYF
>.|few|15|TRBJ2-7|TRBV27
TGTGCCAGCAGTCCTGGCTGGGGCCAGTCCTACGAGCAGTACTTC
CASSPGWGQSYEQYF
>TRBD1|.|16|TRBJ2-5|TRBV7-9
TGTGCCAGCAGCTCTCCCCGGACAGGGCACTTAGAGACCCAGTACTTC
CASSSPRTGHLETQYF
>.|.|19|TRBJ2-1|TRBV7-3
TGTGCCAGCAGCTCCCCGGGACAAACCCTATCCTTGACGTACAATGAGCAGTTCTTC
CASSSPGQTLSLTYNEQFF
>TRBD2|.|15|TRBJ2-5|TRBV6-5
TGTGCCAGCAGTTACGCGGGGGGGCTTACGGAGACCCAGTACTTC
CASSYAGGLTETQYF
>.|.|13|TRBJ2-7|TRBV6-5
TGTGCCACAGCAAAAGGGGGATCCTACGAGCAGTACTTC
CATAKGGSYEQYF
>.|.|14|TRBJ2-3|TRBV6-6
TGTGCCAGCAGTTACTCCGTTAGCACAGATACGCAGTATTTT
CASSYSVSTDTQYF
>TRBD2|.|14|TRBJ2-7|TRBV7-2
TGTGCCAGCACCTCGGGGGGCGGGGGGAACGAGCAGTACTTC
CASTSGGGGNEQYF
>.|once|16|TRBJ2-4|TRBV4-3
TGCGCCAGCAGCCTAGGGGGTGCTCTAGCCAAAAACATTCAGTACTTC
CASSLGGALAKNIQYF
>.|few|16|TRBJ1-4|TRBV4-3
TGCGCCAGCAGCCAAGGAGGGTCTGGGGGCTACGAAAAACTGTTTTTT
CASSQGGSGGYEKLFF
>TRBD2|.|14|TRBJ2-5|TRBV9
TGTGCCAGCAGCGTAGGGTGGCGGGGAGGGGAGCAGTACTTC
CASSVGWRGGEQYF
>.|.|14|TRBJ2-7|TRBV7-6
TGTGCCAGCAGCTTAAGTCATACGGGCTACGAGCAGTACTTC
CASSLSHTGYEQYF
>TRBD2|.|16|TRBJ2-3|TRBV28
TGTGCCAGCACAACTCCTAGCGGGGGGGTCGCAGATACGCAGTATTTT
CASTTPSGGVADTQYF
>.|.|13|TRBJ1-2|TRBV5-4
TGTGCCAGCAGCTTGGGGGAGGTTCAAGGGAACACCTTC
CASSLGEVQGNTF
>.|.|14|TRBJ2-6|TRBV7-2
TGTGCCAGCAGCTTAGGAGGGGGGGCCAACGTCCTGACTTTC
CASSLGGGANVLTF
>TRBD2|.|18|TRBJ2-3|TRBV9
TGTGCCAGCAGCGTAGACTGGCTAGCGGGGGGCGCCACAGATACGCAGTATTTT
CASSVDWLAGGATDTQYF
>TRBD2|.|16|TRBJ2-1|TRBV7-2
TGTGCCAGCATCTTCTCCCTAGCGGGGGGGCCCAATGAGCAGTTCTTC
CASIFSLAGGPNEQFF
>.|.|14|TRBJ1-4|TRBV7-2
TGTGCCAGCAGCGGTGGGGGGGTGGCTGAAAAACTGTTTTTT
CASSGGGVAEKLFF
>TRBD1|.|18|TRBJ1-1|TRBV19
TGTGCCAGTAGTATGTTTGGGTCGACAGGGCCAATGAACACTGAAGCTTTCTTT
CASSMFGSTGPMNTEAFF
>TRBD1|.|15|TRBJ1-1|TRBV4-2
TGTGCCAGCAGCACCCAGGGACAGCAAAACACTGAAGCTTTCTTT
CASSTQGQQNTEAFF
>TRBD1|once|15|TRBJ2-5|TRBV27
TGTGCCAGCAGTCAAGGACAGGGGGCAGGAGAGACCCAGTACTTC
CASSQGQGAGETQYF
>.|.|14|TRBJ1-6|TRBV18
TGTGCCAGCTCACCAAACGGGGGGGGTTCACCCCTCCACTTT
CASSPNGGGSPLHF
>TRBD1|many|14|TRBJ2-7|TRBV7-2
TGTGCCAGCAGCTTCCCGGGACAGACCTACGAGCAGTACTTC
CASSFPGQTYEQYF
>.|.|14|TRBJ2-1|TRBV5-3
TGTGCCAGAAGCTCGGGATTCGGGGGGCCCGAGCAGTTCTTC
CARSSGFGGPEQFF